This TCR beta chain came from a study of blood T cell repertoires in COVID-19. Across the whole study: Collection of acute and convalescent COVID-19 samples took place in the United States, Italy and Spain. T cells, B-cell-depleted T cells, or PBMCs provided the cDNA or gDNA that served as material.

The table lists this clone with a count of one. Study processing details: Scientists estimated how many nucleated cells there were by amplifying reference gene primers. The assay was immunoSEQ multiplex PCR, and TCRdb's table has in-frame clones only and misses some. Clonal size and the V and J genes are those of that table, whereas D and trimming came from the DNA. The sample comprises about 68,000 clones, around 80% of which are singletons, and more than 10% rests with the top ten. Germline CDR1 reads MNHEY; CDR2 reads SVGAGI. The CDR3 has 15 residues. V lost 0 bases, J lost 3 bases, and 3 bases stayed unmatched.

The source material was peripheral blood. The rearrangement links TRBV6-5 to TRBJ2-3, with 7 nucleotides matching TRBD1. The sequence was obtained from a human donor in a cohort sampled during active COVID-19. DNA for the CDR3: TGTGCCAGCAGTTACTCGAACAGGGGTACAGATACGCAGTATTTT. It translates to CASSYSNRGTDTQYF.